This passage covers 20 T cell receptor beta chains from one sample sequenced in a study of blood T cell repertoires in COVID-19. Clones were read by immunoSEQ multiplex PCR, and TCRdb kept only the in-frame ones, dropping some. The sample contains about 260,000 clones, 85% to 90% of which appear only once. The sequencing sample was made of peripheral blood. Every receptor here comes from a human donor in a cohort sampled during active COVID-19.

J is TRBJ2-7 and V is TRBV7-8; 10 bases line up with TRBD2. The CDR3 sequence is 15 residues long. With 5 bases clipped from V and 0 bases from J, the junction kept 4 bases outside the gene matches. Germline-derived CDR1 and CDR2 are SGHVS and FQNEAQ. The DNA of the CDR3 is TGTGCCAGCAGCCCCGGGACTAGCGCCTCCTACGAGCAGTACTTC. This gives the protein CASSPGTSASYEQYF.

V gene TRBV7-6 combines with J gene TRBJ2-3; perhaps TRBD2 as D (6 bases). The length of the CDR3 is 15 residues. From germline, CDR1 is SGHVS and CDR2 FNYEAQ. Trimming took off 6 bases at V and 2 bases at J, with 15 bases between the two ends. CDR3 sequence: CASSSYSGNTDTQYF. The CDR3 nucleotides read TGTGCCAGCAGTTCTTATAGCGGCAACACAGATACGCAGTATTTT.

The rearrangement joins TRBV5-1 to TRBJ2-1; 9 bases fit TRBD2. The germline gives CDR1 SGHRS, CDR2 YFSETQ. CDR3 length equals 16 residues. Losses at the gene ends were 2 bases for V and 8 bases for J; bases not matched to a gene: 11. The CDR3 DNA reads TGCGCCAGCAGCTTCATATTAGCGGGAGTTTTCGATGAGCAGTTCTTC. Translation: CASSFILAGVFDEQFF. The full variable domain, in which reference TRBV5-1 and TRBJ2-1 provide the parts outside the CDR3, is KAGVTQTPRYLIKTRGQQVTLSCSPISGHRSVSWYQQTPGQGLQFLFEYFSETQRNKGNFPGRFSGRQFSNSRSEMNVSTLELGDSALYLCASSFILAGVFDEQFFGPGTRLTVL.

A few counts support this clone. This chain links TRBV19 with TRBJ2-1; perhaps TRBD1 as D (6 bases). The germline V gene encodes CDR1 LNHDA and CDR2 SQIVND (reference sequence). CDR3 length equals 13 residues. Trimming removed 6 bases at V and 6 bases at J, with 12 bases between. CDR3 DNA: TGTGCCAGTAGACGAACAGGGACCAATGAGCAGTTCTTC. Residues: CASRRTGTNEQFF. Filled out from reference TRBV19 and TRBJ2-1, the complete variable domain reads DGGITQSPKYLFRKEGQNVTLSCEQNLNHDAMYWYRQDPGQGLRLIYYSQIVNDFQKGDIAEGYSVSREKKESFPLTVTSAQKNPTAFYLCASRRTGTNEQFFGPGTRLTVL.

The CDR3 bases are TGTGCCAGCAGCTTATGGGCGGGACAGGGTTCCTACGAGCAGTACTTC. It translates to CASSLWAGQGSYEQYF. The chain links TRBV7-9 to TRBJ2-7; 9 nucleotides line up with TRBD1. This CDR3 contains 16 residues. Trimming at V came to 2 bases and at J to 1 base, leaving 6 bases not matched to a gene. Germline V gene data show CDR1 as SEHNR and CDR2 as FQNEAQ (reference sequence).

On this clone: Sequence at one end of the junction differs from germline and may be a read error. V is TRBV7-9 and J is TRBJ2-6, with D tentatively TRBD2 (5 bases). There are 16 residues in the CDR3. Germline V gene lookup returns CDR1 SEHNR and CDR2 FQNEAQ (reference sequence). The DNA of the CDR3 is TGTGCCAGCAGCCTAGCTACTAGATCTGGGGCCAACGTCCTGACTTTC. This sequence encodes CASSLATRSGANVLTF. Drawing the rest from reference TRBV7-9 and TRBJ2-6, the complete variable domain is DTGVSQNPRHKITKRGQNVTFRCDPISEHNRLYWYRQTLGQGPEFLTYFQNEAQLEKSRLLSDRFSAERPKGSFSTLEIQRTEQGDSAMYLCASSLATRSGANVLTFGAGSRLTVL.

This sequence joins TRBV20-1 and TRBJ2-1, with a possible D match to TRBD1 (5 bases). The CDR3 contains 12 residues. CDR1 DFQATT and CDR2 SNEGSKA come from the germline V gene (reference sequence). Trimming left V 3 bases short and J 5 bases short, with 8 bases between. CDR3: CSASRQNNEQFF. DNA for the CDR3: TGCAGTGCTAGTAGACAGAACAATGAGCAGTTCTTC.

J is TRBJ2-5 and V is TRBV5-1, with 7 bases lining up with TRBD2. CDR1 is SGHRS and CDR2 is YFSETQ in the germline V gene. The CDR3 extends over 16 amino acids. The V segment lost 0 bases and the J segment 1 base; nucleotides outside the gene matches: 6. The CDR3 spells CASSLAAGVLQETQYF. CDR3 DNA: TGCGCCAGCAGCTTGGCGGCGGGAGTACTCCAAGAGACCCAGTACTTC.

The V and J genes are TRBV3-1 (or the pseudogene TRBV3-2) and TRBJ2-5; D not resolved. Germline CDR1 reads LGHDT; CDR2 reads YNNKEL (reference sequence). The germline V and J ends were trimmed by 1 base and 5 bases, with 8 bases remaining between them. The CDR3 spans 13 residues. CDR3 amino acids: CASSQGWQETQYF. CDR3 bases: TGTGCCAGCAGCCAAGGGTGGCAGGAGACCCAGTACTTC.

Comment on this clone: Other nucleotide sequences in the sample specify the same CDR3. The chain couples TRBV7-9 to TRBJ2-1; 9 bases are shared with TRBD2. The CDR3 totals 15 residues. CDR1 SEHNR and CDR2 FQNEAQ come from the germline V gene (reference sequence). The V and J ends lost 5 bases and 0 bases, in that order; junction bases with no gene match: 2. This CDR3 is CASSLLAGSYNEQFF. In DNA form, the CDR3 reads TGTGCCAGCAGCCTACTAGCGGGCTCCTACAATGAGCAGTTCTTC.

This chain connects TRBV7-9 to TRBJ2-1; 7 bases agree with TRBD2. With 4 bases clipped from V and 0 bases from J, the junction kept 9 bases outside the gene matches. The CDR3 is 17 residues long. Germline V gene data show CDR1 as SEHNR and CDR2 as FQNEAQ (reference sequence). CDR3 in amino acids: CASSSSLAGASYNEQFF. CDR3 nucleotides: TGTGCCAGCAGCTCCTCTCTGGCGGGAGCCTCCTACAATGAGCAGTTCTTC.

V and J are TRBV5-4 and TRBJ2-2; weak D call: TRBD1 (6 bases). The CDR3 runs to 15 residues. Germline CDR1 and CDR2: SGHNT and YYREEE (reference sequence). V lost 3 bases and J lost 2, with 11 bases in between. CDR3 sequence reads: CASSYGGLNTGELFF. CDR3 in DNA: TGTGCCAGCAGCTATGGGGGCCTAAACACCGGGGAGCTGTTTTTT.

The chain uses TRBV6-1 and TRBJ2-2, with D hard to call. The CDR3 length is 13 residues. With 0 bases removed from V and 5 bases from J, the gap between germline ends came to 4 bases. Germline values: CDR1 MNHNS, CDR2 SASEGT. The CDR3 here is CASSEARTGELFF. CDR3 DNA sequence: TGTGCCAGCAGTGAAGCCAGGACCGGGGAGCTGTTTTTT.

This chain connects TRBV3-1 (or the pseudogene TRBV3-2) to TRBJ1-1; TRBD1 is a possible D gene (6 bases). This CDR3 has 13 amino acids. V was clipped by 3 bases and J by 4 bases, with 9 bases between them. Per germline, CDR1 LGHDT and CDR2 YNNKEL (reference sequence). The CDR3 nucleotides read TGTGCCAGCAGCCAGCAACAGGGCACTGAAGCTTTCTTT. Translating it yields CASSQQQGTEAFF.

The chain uses TRBV7-2 and TRBJ1-2; D is possibly TRBD1 (5 bases). Per germline, CDR1 SGHTA and CDR2 FQGNSA. The CDR3 is 13 residues long. Trimming pared 8 bases from V and 6 bases from J, leaving 16 bases between. This CDR3 is CASRSGREDGYTF. In nucleotides, the CDR3 is TGTGCCAGCCGGAGCGGCAGGGAGGATGGCTACACCTTC.

V usage is TRBV20-1 and J usage is TRBJ2-1; 8 positions agree with TRBD2. V shed 3 bases, J shed 6 bases, and the junction held 7 bases outside the gene matches. In germline, CDR1 is DFQATT, CDR2 SNEGSKA (reference sequence). The CDR3 totals 14 residues. The CDR3 nucleotides are TGCAGTGCTAGTTCCTATAGCGGGACCAATGAGCAGTTCTTC. Its protein is CSASSYSGTNEQFF.

A few counts support this clone. The genes are TRBV7-9 and TRBJ1-2; D is unresolved. Trimming took off 1 base at V and 9 bases at J, with 15 bases between the two ends. The CDR3 has 14 amino acids. Germline values: CDR1 SEHNR, CDR2 FQNEAQ (reference sequence). DNA for the CDR3: TGTGCCAGCAGCTTAGGGGCTAATATAGAACGCTACACCTTC. It translates to CASSLGANIERYTF.

The rearrangement joins TRBV21-1 to TRBJ2-3; the tabulated D call, TRBD2, remains unverified against the DNA. TRBV21-1 is described as a pseudogene. There are 16 residues in the CDR3. CDR3 residues: CASFSGTSGVPDTQYF. The CDR3 coding sequence is TGTGCCAGCTTCTCCGGGACTAGCGGTGTTCCAGATACGCAGTATTTT.

This clone was detected a few times. This rearrangement joins TRBV28 to TRBJ2-7; D uncertain. Trimming stripped 1 base from V and 4 bases from J, with 5 bases between. The V gene's germline CDR1 is MDHEN and CDR2 SYDVKM. This CDR3 comprises 12 residues. The CDR3 reads CASSLFRYEQYF. The CDR3 coding sequence is TGTGCCAGCAGTTTATTCCGGTACGAGCAGTACTTC.

The gene calls are TRBV5-4 and TRBJ1-3; 8 bases map to TRBD1. The junction had 5 bases not matched to a gene; V was cut back by 2 bases and J by 4 bases. Germline CDR1 SGHNT, CDR2 YYREEE (reference sequence). The CDR3 sequence is 15 residues long. CDR3 nucleotide sequence: TGTGCCAGCAGCTTCGGGGGACAGGAGGGAAACACCATATATTTT. It translates to CASSFGGQEGNTIYF. The whole variable domain, filled in from reference TRBV5-4 and TRBJ1-3, reads ETGVTQSPTHLIKTRGQQVTLRCSSQSGHNTVSWYQQALGQGPQFIFQYYREEENGRGNFPPRFSGLQFPNYSSELNVNALELDDSALYLCASSFGGQEGNTIYFGEGSWLTVV.